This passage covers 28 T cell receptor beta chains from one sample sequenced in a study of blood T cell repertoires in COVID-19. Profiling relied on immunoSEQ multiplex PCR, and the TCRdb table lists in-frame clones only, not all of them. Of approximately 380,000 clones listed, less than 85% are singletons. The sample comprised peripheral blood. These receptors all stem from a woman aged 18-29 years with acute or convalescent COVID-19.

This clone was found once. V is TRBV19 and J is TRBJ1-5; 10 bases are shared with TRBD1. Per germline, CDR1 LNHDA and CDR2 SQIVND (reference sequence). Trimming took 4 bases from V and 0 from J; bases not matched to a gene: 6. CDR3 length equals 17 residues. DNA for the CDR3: TGTGCCAGTAGTACCGGGACAGGGGCGGATAGCAATCAGCCCCAGCATTTT. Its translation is CASSTGTGADSNQPQHF.

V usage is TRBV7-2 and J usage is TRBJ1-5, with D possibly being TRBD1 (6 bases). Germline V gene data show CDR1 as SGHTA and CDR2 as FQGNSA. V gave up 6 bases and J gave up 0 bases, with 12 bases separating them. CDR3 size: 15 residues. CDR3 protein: CASRLTGNSNQPQHF. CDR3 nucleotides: TGTGCCAGCAGACTTACAGGGAATAGCAATCAGCCCCAGCATTTT.

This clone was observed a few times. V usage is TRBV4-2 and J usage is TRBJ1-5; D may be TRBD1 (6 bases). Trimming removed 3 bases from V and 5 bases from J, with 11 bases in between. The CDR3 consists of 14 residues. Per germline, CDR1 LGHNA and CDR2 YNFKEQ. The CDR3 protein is CASSQVGQHQPQHF. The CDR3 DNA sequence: TGTGCCAGCAGCCAGGTAGGACAGCATCAGCCCCAGCATTTT.

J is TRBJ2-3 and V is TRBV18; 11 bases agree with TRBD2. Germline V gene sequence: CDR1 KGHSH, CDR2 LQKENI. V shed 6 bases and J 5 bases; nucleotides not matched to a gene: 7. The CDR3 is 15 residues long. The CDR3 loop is CASSRALAGVDTQYF. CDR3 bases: TGTGCCAGCTCCAGGGCACTAGCGGGAGTAGATACGCAGTATTTT.

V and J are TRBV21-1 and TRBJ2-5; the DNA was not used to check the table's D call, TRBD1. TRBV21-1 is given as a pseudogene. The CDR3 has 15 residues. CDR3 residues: CASIGGADTKETQYF. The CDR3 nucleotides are TGTGCCAGCATAGGGGGAGCGGACACGAAAGAGACCCAGTACTTC.

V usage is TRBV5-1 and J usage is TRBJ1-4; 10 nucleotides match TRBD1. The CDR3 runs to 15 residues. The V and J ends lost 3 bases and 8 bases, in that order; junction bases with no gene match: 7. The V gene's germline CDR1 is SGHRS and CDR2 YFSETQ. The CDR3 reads CASSSGDRGREKLFF. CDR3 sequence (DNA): TGCGCCAGCAGCTCAGGGGACAGGGGAAGGGAAAAACTGTTTTTT.

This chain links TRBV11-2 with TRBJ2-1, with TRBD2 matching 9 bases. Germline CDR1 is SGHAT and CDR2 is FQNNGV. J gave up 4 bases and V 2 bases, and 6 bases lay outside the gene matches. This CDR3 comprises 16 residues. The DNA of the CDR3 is TGTGCCAGCAGCTTACTAGCGGGATTCGTTTACAATGAGCAGTTCTTC. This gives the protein CASSLLAGFVYNEQFF.

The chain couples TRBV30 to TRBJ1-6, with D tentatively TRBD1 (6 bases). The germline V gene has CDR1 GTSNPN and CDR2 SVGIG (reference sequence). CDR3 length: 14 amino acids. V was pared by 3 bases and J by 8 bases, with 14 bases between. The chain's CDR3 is CAWSEGDGYSPLHF. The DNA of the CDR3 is TGTGCCTGGAGCGAGGGGGACGGCTATTCACCCCTCCACTTT.

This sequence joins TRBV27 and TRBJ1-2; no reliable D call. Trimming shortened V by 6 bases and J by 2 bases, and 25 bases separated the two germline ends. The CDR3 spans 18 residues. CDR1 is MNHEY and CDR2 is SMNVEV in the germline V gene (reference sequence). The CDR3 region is CASRSYMREASHNYGYTF. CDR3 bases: TGTGCCAGCAGGTCGTACATGAGGGAGGCTTCCCACAACTATGGCTACACCTTC.

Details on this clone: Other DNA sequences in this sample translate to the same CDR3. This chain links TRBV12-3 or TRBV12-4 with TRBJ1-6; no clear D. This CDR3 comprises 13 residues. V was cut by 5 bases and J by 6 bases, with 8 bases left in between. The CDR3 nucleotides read TGTGCCAGCAGTCTCAGTGTTAATTCACCCCTCCACTTT. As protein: CASSLSVNSPLHF.

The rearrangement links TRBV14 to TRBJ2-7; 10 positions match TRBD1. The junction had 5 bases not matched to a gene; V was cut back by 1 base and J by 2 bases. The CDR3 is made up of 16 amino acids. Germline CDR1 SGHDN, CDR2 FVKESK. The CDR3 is CASSQGLGQGAYEQYF. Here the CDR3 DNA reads TGTGCCAGCAGCCAAGGATTAGGACAGGGGGCCTACGAGCAGTACTTC.

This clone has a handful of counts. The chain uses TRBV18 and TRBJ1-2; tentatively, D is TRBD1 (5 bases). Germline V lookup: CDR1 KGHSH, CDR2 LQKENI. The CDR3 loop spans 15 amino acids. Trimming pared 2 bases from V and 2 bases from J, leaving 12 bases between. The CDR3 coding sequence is TGTGCCAGCTCACCAGACGGGGGGAAAAACTATGGCTACACCTTC. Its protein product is CASSPDGGKNYGYTF.

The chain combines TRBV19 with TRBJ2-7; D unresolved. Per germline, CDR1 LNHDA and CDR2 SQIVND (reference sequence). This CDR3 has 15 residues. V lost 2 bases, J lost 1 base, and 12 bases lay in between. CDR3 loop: CASSISQATSYEQYF. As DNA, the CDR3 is TGTGCCAGTAGTATAAGTCAGGCGACATCCTACGAGCAGTACTTC.

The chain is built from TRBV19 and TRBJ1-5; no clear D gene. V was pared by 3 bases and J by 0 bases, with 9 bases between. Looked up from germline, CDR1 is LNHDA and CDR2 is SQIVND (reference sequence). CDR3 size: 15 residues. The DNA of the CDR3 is TGTGCCAGTAGTATCTGGGCAGATAGCAATCAGCCCCAGCATTTT. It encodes CASSIWADSNQPQHF.

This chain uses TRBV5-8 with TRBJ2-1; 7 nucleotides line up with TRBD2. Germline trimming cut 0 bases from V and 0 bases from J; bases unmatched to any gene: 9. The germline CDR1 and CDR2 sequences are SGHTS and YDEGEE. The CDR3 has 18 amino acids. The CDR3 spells CASSLAPLGGSSYNEQFF. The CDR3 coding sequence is TGTGCCAGCAGCTTGGCTCCTCTGGGGGGGAGCTCCTACAATGAGCAGTTCTTC.

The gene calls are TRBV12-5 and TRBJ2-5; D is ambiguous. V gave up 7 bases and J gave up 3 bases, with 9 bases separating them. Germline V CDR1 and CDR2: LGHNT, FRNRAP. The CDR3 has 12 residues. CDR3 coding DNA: TGTGCTAGTGCCCTTCGGGAAGAGACCCAGTACTTC. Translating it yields CASALREETQYF.

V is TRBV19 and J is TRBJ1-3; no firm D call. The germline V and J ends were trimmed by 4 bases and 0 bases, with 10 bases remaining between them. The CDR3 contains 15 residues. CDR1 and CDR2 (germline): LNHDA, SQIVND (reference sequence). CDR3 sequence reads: CASSTLSRSGNTIYF. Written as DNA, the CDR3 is TGTGCCAGTAGTACCCTGAGCCGCTCTGGAAACACCATATATTTT.

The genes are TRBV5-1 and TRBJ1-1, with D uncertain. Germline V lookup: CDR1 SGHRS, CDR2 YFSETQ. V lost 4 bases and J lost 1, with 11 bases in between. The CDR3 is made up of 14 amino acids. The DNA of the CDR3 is TGCGCCAGCAGCATTGACAAACCGAACACTGAAGCTTTCTTT. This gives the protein CASSIDKPNTEAFF. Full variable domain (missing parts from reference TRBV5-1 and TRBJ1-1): KAGVTQTPRYLIKTRGQQVTLSCSPISGHRSVSWYQQTPGQGLQFLFEYFSETQRNKGNFPGRFSGRQFSNSRSEMNVSTLELGDSALYLCASSIDKPNTEAFFGQGTRLTVV.

In DNA form, the CDR3 reads TGTGCCAGCAGCCTAGGACTAGCGGGGAACTACGAGCAGTACTTC. It encodes CASSLGLAGNYEQYF. The V gene is TRBV3-1 (or the pseudogene TRBV3-2), the J gene TRBJ2-7; the match to TRBD2 covers 12 bases. V shed 4 bases and J 3 bases; nucleotides not matched to a gene: 4. The germline V gene has CDR1 LGHDT and CDR2 YNNKEL (reference sequence). This CDR3 comprises 15 residues.

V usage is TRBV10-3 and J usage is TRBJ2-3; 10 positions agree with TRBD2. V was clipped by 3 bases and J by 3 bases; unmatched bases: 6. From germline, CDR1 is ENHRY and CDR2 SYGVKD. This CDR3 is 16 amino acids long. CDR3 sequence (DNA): TGTGCCATCAGTGATTCGCTAGCGGGAGAAACAGATACGCAGTATTTT. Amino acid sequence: CAISDSLAGETDTQYF.

The CDR3 protein is CASSQTGQWYHEQFF. The DNA of the CDR3 is TGTGCCAGCAGCCAAACGGGACAGTGGTATCATGAGCAGTTCTTC. This chain joins TRBV14 and TRBJ2-1, with TRBD1 matching 7 bases. CDR3 length: 15 amino acids. V lost 2 bases to trimming and J lost 8 bases; unmatched junction nucleotides: 9. From germline, CDR1 is SGHDN and CDR2 FVKESK.

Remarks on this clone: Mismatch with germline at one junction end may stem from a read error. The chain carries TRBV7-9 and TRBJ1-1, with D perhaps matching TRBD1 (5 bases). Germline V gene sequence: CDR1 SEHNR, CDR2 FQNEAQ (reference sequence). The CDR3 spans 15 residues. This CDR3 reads CASSPGLGMNTEAFF. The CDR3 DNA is TGTGCTAGCAGCCCAGGGCTAGGGATGAACACTGAAGCTTTCTTT.

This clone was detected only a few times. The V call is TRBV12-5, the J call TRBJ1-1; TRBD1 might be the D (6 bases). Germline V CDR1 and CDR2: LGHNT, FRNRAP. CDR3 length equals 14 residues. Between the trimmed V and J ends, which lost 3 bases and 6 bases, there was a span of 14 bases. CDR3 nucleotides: TGTGCTAGTGGTTTTAACTTGACAGGACCTGAAGCTTTCTTT. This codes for CASGFNLTGPEAFF.

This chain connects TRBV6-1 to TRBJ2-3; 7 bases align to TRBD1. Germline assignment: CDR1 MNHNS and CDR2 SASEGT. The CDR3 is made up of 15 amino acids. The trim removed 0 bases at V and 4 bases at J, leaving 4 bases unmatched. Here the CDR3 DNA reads TGTGCCAGCAGTGAAGCAAGGGGGCGAGCAGATACGCAGTATTTT. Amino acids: CASSEARGRADTQYF.

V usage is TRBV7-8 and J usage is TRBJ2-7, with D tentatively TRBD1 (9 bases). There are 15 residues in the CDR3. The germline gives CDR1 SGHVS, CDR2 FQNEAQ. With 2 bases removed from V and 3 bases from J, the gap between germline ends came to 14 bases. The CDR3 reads CASSLREGQGYEQYF. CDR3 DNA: TGTGCCAGCAGCTTACGGGAGGGACAGGGCTACGAGCAGTACTTC.

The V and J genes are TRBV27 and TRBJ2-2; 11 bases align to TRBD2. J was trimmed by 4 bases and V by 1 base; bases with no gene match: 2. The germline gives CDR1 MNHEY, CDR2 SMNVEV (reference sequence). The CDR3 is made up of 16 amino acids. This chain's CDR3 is CASSLLLAGVTGELFF. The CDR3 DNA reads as TGTGCCAGCAGTTTATTACTAGCGGGAGTCACCGGGGAGCTGTTTTTT.

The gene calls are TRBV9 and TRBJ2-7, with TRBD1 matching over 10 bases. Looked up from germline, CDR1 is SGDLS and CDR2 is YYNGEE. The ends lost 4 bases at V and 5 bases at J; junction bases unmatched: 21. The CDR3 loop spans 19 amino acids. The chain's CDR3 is CASSLTAPPRTGGKNEQYF. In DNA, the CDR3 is TGTGCCAGCAGCCTCACGGCCCCTCCTCGGACAGGGGGGAAAAACGAGCAGTACTTC.

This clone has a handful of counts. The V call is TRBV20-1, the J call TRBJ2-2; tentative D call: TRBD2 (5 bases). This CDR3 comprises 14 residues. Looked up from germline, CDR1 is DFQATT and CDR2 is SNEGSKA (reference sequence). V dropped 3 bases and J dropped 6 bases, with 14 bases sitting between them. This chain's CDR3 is CSASYGIGAGELFF. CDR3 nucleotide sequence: TGCAGTGCTAGTTACGGGATAGGTGCCGGGGAGCTGTTTTTT.